Each of the 29 T cell receptor beta chains below was sequenced from the same sample in a study of T cell responses to AZD1222 COVID-19 vaccine (dated by TCRdb to about 2021). The library was generated by the immunoSEQ multiplex PCR assay. Entries here come from immuneACCESS through TCRdb and include only in-frame sequences with V and J called. Some clones fail to appear in such tables; in the studies checked, an unresolved V gene covers under half of the shortfall, and the cause of the remainder is unknown. This sample is represented by about 130,000 clones; approximately 88% of them were singletons. About 6% of the sample rests with the top ten. The label giving this sample's time point can be read as: baseline before first vaccination. The material sequenced was peripheral blood, taken on day 0 of AZD1222 vaccination. The receptors were sampled from an adult in good health.

In its sample, this clone was seen once. The chain has TRBV7-9 and TRBJ1-2; a possible D gene is TRBD1 (6 bases). CDR1 is SEHNR, CDR2 FQNEAQ, per germline (reference sequence). V lost 1 base, J lost 0 bases, and 6 bases lay in between. The CDR3 has 14 residues. CDR3 DNA sequence: TGTGCCAGCAGCTTAGGGACAGCTAACTATGGCTACACCTTC. Its translation is CASSLGTANYGYTF.

The chain employs TRBV3-1 (or the pseudogene TRBV3-2) and TRBJ1-2; D gene ambiguous. Germline V lookup: CDR1 LGHDT, CDR2 YNNKEL (reference sequence). The V gene lost 7 bases and the J gene lost 6 bases, with 9 bases spanning the gap. The CDR3 runs to 11 residues. The CDR3 DNA reads as TGTGCCAGCACCCCGGTGGATGGCTACACCTTC. Its translation is CASTPVDGYTF.

CDR3 protein: CATSRDRGSQPQHF. In DNA, the CDR3 is TGTGCCACCAGCAGGGACAGGGGCAGCCAGCCCCAGCATTTT. The J gene is TRBJ1-5, the V gene TRBV15; 9 nucleotides align to TRBD1. J lost 7 bases, V lost 3 bases, and 4 bases had no gene match. Germline CDR1 is LNHNV and CDR2 is YYDKDF (reference sequence). The CDR3 has 14 amino acids.

The chain has TRBV5-1 and TRBJ2-7, with D hard to call. V lost 0 bases, J lost 7 bases, and 14 bases lay in between. The CDR3 is 14 amino acids. The germline V gene encodes CDR1 SGHRS and CDR2 YFSETQ. CDR3 in amino acids: CASSLVSVLSEQYF. CDR3 nucleotides: TGCGCCAGCAGCTTGGTGTCAGTCCTCTCAGAGCAGTACTTC.

This sequence joins TRBV27 and TRBJ1-3; D remains ambiguous. Trimming left V 8 bases short and J 0 bases short, with 8 bases between. This CDR3 has 13 amino acids. Germline values: CDR1 MNHEY, CDR2 SMNVEV (reference sequence). CDR3 sequence (DNA): TGTGCCAGCGGCAGGAACTCTGGAAACACCATATATTTT. Translated, it gives CASGRNSGNTIYF.

This rearrangement joins TRBV3-1 (or the pseudogene TRBV3-2) to TRBJ1-1, with D unresolved. This CDR3 spans 13 amino acids. V lost 3 bases to trimming and J lost 5 bases, with 10 bases between them. The V gene's germline CDR1 is LGHDT and CDR2 YNNKEL (reference sequence). The CDR3 spells CASSHHGRTEAFF. The CDR3 region has the DNA TGTGCCAGCAGCCACCACGGTCGAACTGAAGCTTTCTTT.

In this sample, this clone turned up once. CDR3 sequence (DNA): TGTGCCAGCAGCCTGCAGACTAGCGGGAGTATGCATGAGCAGTTCTTC. Translating gives CASSLQTSGSMHEQFF. V gene TRBV7-2 combines with J gene TRBJ2-1; the match to TRBD2 covers 12 bases. The ends lost 5 bases at V and 8 bases at J; junction bases unmatched: 10. Germline V gene sequence: CDR1 SGHTA, CDR2 FQGNSA. This CDR3 is 16 amino acids long.

This chain links TRBV3-1 (or the pseudogene TRBV3-2) with TRBJ1-2, with TRBD1 as a possible D gene (6 bases). CDR1 is LGHDT, CDR2 YNNKEL, per germline (reference sequence). The CDR3 contains 13 residues. V gave up 8 bases and J gave up 3 bases, with 13 bases separating them. The CDR3 bases are TGTGCCAGCGGAGGGGGGGGTCACTATGGCTACACCTTC. It codes for CASGGGGHYGYTF.

The V gene is TRBV6-5, the J gene TRBJ2-7; D perhaps matches TRBD1 (5 bases). The V gene's germline CDR1 is MNHEY and CDR2 SVGAGI. The CDR3 sequence is 13 residues long. Between the trimmed V and J ends, which lost 6 bases and 7 bases, there was a span of 16 bases. For the CDR3, the DNA is TGTGCCAGCAGACAGGCTATCTGGAATGAGCAGTACTTC. The encoded protein is CASRQAIWNEQYF.

The chain recombines TRBV6-6 with TRBJ1-1; 9 bases match TRBD1. Germline V lookup: CDR1 MNHNY, CDR2 SVGAGI (reference sequence). J gave up 3 bases and V 5 bases, and 7 bases lay outside the gene matches. The CDR3 runs 15 residues. CDR3 residues: CASSGGDRGDTEAFF. CDR3 sequence (DNA): TGTGCCAGCAGTGGGGGCGACAGGGGGGACACTGAAGCTTTCTTT.

CDR3 sequence (DNA): TGTGCCAGCAGCTTGGACTATAGCACAGATACGCAGTATTTT. It codes for CASSLDYSTDTQYF. This chain links TRBV5-5 with TRBJ2-3; no firm D call. This CDR3 contains 14 residues. The germline V and J ends were trimmed by 0 bases and 0 bases, with 5 bases remaining between them. CDR1 is SGHKS, CDR2 YYEKEE, per germline (reference sequence). The variable domain in full, completed from reference TRBV5-5 and TRBJ2-3, reads DAGVTQSPTHLIKTRGQQVTLRCSPISGHKSVSWYQQVLGQGPQFIFQYYEKEERGRGNFPDRFSARQFPNYSSELNVNALLLGDSALYLCASSLDYSTDTQYFGPGTRLTVL.

This chain links TRBV5-8 with TRBJ2-5, with a possible D match to TRBD1 (6 bases). Germline V gene sequence: CDR1 SGHTS, CDR2 YDEGEE. The CDR3 is 14 amino acids. Trimming removed 3 bases at V and 1 base at J, with 10 bases between. The CDR3 DNA reads TGTGCCAGCAGCTACGGGACAATCCAAGAGACCCAGTACTTC. Translation: CASSYGTIQETQYF.

This clone showed up just once. The chain has TRBV19 and TRBJ1-5; 7 bases are shared with TRBD1. V shed 3 bases and J 9 bases; nucleotides not matched to a gene: 11. CDR3 length: 15 residues. The V gene's germline CDR1 is LNHDA and CDR2 SQIVND (reference sequence). CDR3 loop: CASSIRDSLRGPQHF. The DNA for the CDR3 is TGTGCCAGTAGTATTCGGGACAGCCTGAGGGGGCCCCAGCATTTT.

The chain uses TRBV19 and TRBJ1-1; tentatively, D is TRBD1 (5 bases). The germline V and J ends were trimmed by 2 bases and 7 bases, with 14 bases remaining between them. Germline CDR1 and CDR2: LNHDA and SQIVND (reference sequence). The CDR3 spans 14 residues. In nucleotides, the CDR3 is TGTGCCAGTAGTATATTGGTGGGGGGGGTTGAAGCTTTCTTT. Protein: CASSILVGGVEAFF.

The V call is TRBV27, the J call TRBJ2-4; either TRBD1 or TRBD2 may supply D (5 bases each). V was pared by 5 bases and J by 3 bases, with 20 bases between. The germline V gene encodes CDR1 MNHEY and CDR2 SMNVEV (reference sequence). The CDR3 consists of 17 residues. The CDR3 sequence: CASSRLMGVGVKNIQYF. The DNA of the CDR3 is TGTGCCAGCAGTCGTCTAATGGGGGTGGGGGTCAAAAACATTCAGTACTTC.

This clone was recorded once. The chain joins TRBV2 to TRBJ2-7, with no clear D. The V end was cut by 6 bases, the J end by 3 bases, with 3 bases between. CDR1 SNHLY and CDR2 FYNNEI come from the germline V gene. The CDR3 is 10 amino acids. The CDR3 DNA is TGTGCCAGCAGGAACTACGAGCAGTACTTC. Its protein is CASRNYEQYF. The full variable domain, its missing parts supplied by reference TRBV2 and TRBJ2-7, is EPEVTQTPSHQVTQMGQEVILRCVPISNHLYFYWYRQILGQKVEFLVSFYNNEISEKSEIFDDQFSVERPDGSNFTLKIRSTKLEDSAMYFCASRNYEQYFGPGTRLTVT.

This chain links TRBV5-1 with TRBJ2-2; D is undetermined. The V end lost 4 bases, the J end lost 6 bases, and 16 bases lay between the germline ends. This CDR3 comprises 15 residues. Germline V gene lookup returns CDR1 SGHRS and CDR2 YFSETQ. The CDR3 reads CASSLGPGGPGELFF. The CDR3 DNA is TGCGCCAGCAGCCTCGGGCCGGGTGGACCCGGGGAGCTGTTTTTT.

This chain links TRBV14 with TRBJ2-2; 7 bases agree with TRBD2. This CDR3 is 16 amino acids long. V dropped 6 bases and J dropped 6; count of bases not matched to a gene: 13. In germline, CDR1 is SGHDN, CDR2 FVKESK. The CDR3 is CASRLEGGRVSGELFF. CDR3 nucleotides: TGTGCCAGCAGACTTGAAGGCGGGAGAGTGTCCGGGGAGCTGTTTTTT.

The V and J genes are TRBV6-5 and TRBJ1-2; D unresolved. Trimming took 6 bases from V and 4 from J, leaving 18 bases between them. The germline V gene encodes CDR1 MNHEY and CDR2 SVGAGI. The CDR3 is 15 residues long. CDR3 protein: CASRPAESSVYGYTF. CDR3 coding DNA: TGTGCCAGCAGACCGGCTGAGAGTAGCGTCTATGGCTACACCTTC.

The rearrangement joins TRBV7-9 to TRBJ2-3; 13 nucleotides line up with TRBD2. The CDR3 covers 19 residues. Germline V gene lookup returns CDR1 SEHNR and CDR2 FQNEAQ (reference sequence). The trim removed 5 bases at V and 0 bases at J, leaving 11 bases unmatched. This CDR3 reads CASSRSTLAGGRSTDTQYF. Here the CDR3 DNA reads TGTGCCAGCAGCCGATCTACACTAGCGGGAGGGAGAAGCACAGATACGCAGTATTTT.

The chain carries TRBV7-9 and TRBJ2-7; 10 bases map to TRBD2. In germline, CDR1 is SEHNR, CDR2 FQNEAQ (reference sequence). This CDR3 contains 15 residues. V lost 10 bases to trimming and J lost 0 bases; unmatched junction nucleotides: 9. The CDR3 nucleotides read TGTGCCACCCAGGTACTAGCGGGGATCTCCTACGAGCAGTACTTC. It yields the protein CATQVLAGISYEQYF.

In this sample, this clone turned up once. This rearrangement joins TRBV11-2 to TRBJ2-7; a possible D gene is TRBD1 (5 bases). The CDR3 is 13 residues long. V was pared by 10 bases and J by 0 bases, with 13 bases between. The germline gives CDR1 SGHAT, CDR2 FQNNGV. The CDR3 nucleotides are TGTGCCACCCAGGGCCAGAGCTCCTACGAGCAGTACTTC. Its translation: CATQGQSSYEQYF.

The chain couples TRBV12-3 or TRBV12-4 to TRBJ1-5; 9 positions agree with TRBD1. The CDR3 covers 13 residues. With 6 bases clipped from V and 9 bases from J, the junction kept 6 bases outside the gene matches. CDR3 residues: CASSGQGFGPQHF. The CDR3 DNA follows: TGTGCCAGCAGCGGACAGGGGTTCGGGCCCCAGCATTTT.

The rearrangement joins TRBV5-1 to TRBJ1-1, with D possibly matching TRBD1 (5 bases). Germline V gives CDR1 SGHRS, CDR2 YFSETQ. The CDR3 sequence is 13 residues long. V gave up 5 bases and J gave up 3 bases, with 11 bases separating them. In DNA form, the CDR3 reads TGCGCCAGCAGGAAGGGGCGCGACACTGAAGCTTTCTTT. It is translated as CASRKGRDTEAFF.

This rearrangement joins TRBV10-2 to TRBJ1-4; maybe TRBD1 (5 bases). CDR1 is WSHSY and CDR2 is SAAADI in the germline V gene. Trimming pared 7 bases from V and 0 bases from J, leaving 18 bases between. The CDR3 totals 17 residues. In DNA, the CDR3 is TGCGCCAGCACTAAGAGGGTAGGGGTCGCAACTAATGAAAAACTGTTTTTT. Translating it yields CASTKRVGVATNEKLFF.

This sequence joins TRBV28 and TRBJ1-1; D is unclear. Looked up from germline, CDR1 is MDHEN and CDR2 is SYDVKM. V shed 1 base and J shed 3 bases, with 9 bases lying between them. The CDR3 runs to 14 residues. The CDR3 sequence: CASSLSREDTEAFF. The CDR3 bases are TGTGCCAGCAGTTTATCACGGGAGGACACTGAAGCTTTCTTT.

The chain combines TRBV5-8 with TRBJ1-2; 10 bases line up with TRBD1. The V gene's germline CDR1 is SGHTS and CDR2 YDEGEE. CDR3 length: 19 amino acids. The ends lost 3 bases at V and 2 bases at J; junction bases unmatched: 16. Written as DNA, the CDR3 is TGTGCCAGCAGCTGGAACCCCGGGACAGGGGCCTCGGGCAACTATGGCTACACCTTC. It yields the protein CASSWNPGTGASGNYGYTF.

This clone was counted a single time. V gene TRBV7-2 combines with J gene TRBJ1-2, with a tentative D call TRBD1 (5 bases). The CDR3 contains 15 residues. V lost 5 bases to trimming and J lost 4 bases, with 17 bases between them. Per the germline V gene, CDR1 is SGHTA and CDR2 is FQGNSA. CDR3 DNA: TGTGCCAGCAGCGTTTCAGGGTTACGCGGCTATGGCTACACCTTC. Its protein is CASSVSGLRGYGYTF.

V usage is TRBV7-2 and J usage is TRBJ2-7; a weak D match, TRBD2 (6 bases). The CDR3 runs 14 residues. From germline, CDR1 is SGHTA and CDR2 FQGNSA. The V and J ends lost 6 bases and 2 bases respectively, with 14 bases between them. Here the CDR3 DNA reads TGTGCCAGCAGACCGGGGGACTCAACCTACGAGCAGTACTTC. Encoded protein: CASRPGDSTYEQYF.